Presented here are 18 T cell receptor beta chains from one specimen sequenced in a study of T-cell memory formation after mild COVID-19. TCRdb reprocessed the 5' RACE reads via MiXCR and lists one record per CDR3 protein. The table lists around 500,000 distinct CDR3 sequences, 15% to 20% of them singletons. The sequenced sample consisted of PBMCs or a T cell subset sorted from them (not recorded which). These TCRs come from an adult woman who had mild COVID-19 (a few samples of this study predate the infection). Cell type and time point are not known.

The J gene is TRBJ2-7, the V gene TRBV21-1; no check of the table's D call, TRBD1, against the DNA was made. TRBV21-1 is termed a pseudogene. CDR3 length equals 17 residues. The CDR3 nucleotides read TGTGCCAGCAGCAAAAAGAATAGGGACAGGGCTTCCTACGAGCAGTACTTC. It encodes CASSKKNRDRASYEQYF.

This chain connects TRBV4-3 to TRBJ2-2, with a possible D match to TRBD1 (5 bases). Germline V gene sequence: CDR1 LGHNA, CDR2 YSLEER. Between the trimmed V and J ends, which lost 0 bases and 6 bases, there was a span of 17 bases. The CDR3 sequence is 17 residues long. CDR3 nucleotide sequence: TGCGCCAGCAGCCAAGAGCAAGCCCCAGGGATCCCCGGGGAGCTGTTTTTT. It codes for CASSQEQAPGIPGELFF.

The rearrangement joins TRBV29-1 to TRBJ1-1, with TRBD1 matching over 8 bases. V shed 4 bases, J shed 8 bases, and the junction held 9 bases outside the gene matches. Germline V CDR1 and CDR2: SQVTM, ANQGSEA. CDR3 length equals 13 residues. The CDR3 nucleotides are TGCAGCGTTGGAGAGGACAGGGCCGCCGAAGCTTTCTTT. Protein product: CSVGEDRAAEAFF.

This clonotype was seen more than once but under ten times. The V gene is TRBV7-9, the J gene TRBJ1-6; D may be TRBD1 (5 bases). The V end was cut by 5 bases, the J end by 8 bases, with 19 bases between. The CDR3 length is 16 residues. Germline CDR1 reads SEHNR; CDR2 reads FQNEAQ (reference sequence). The CDR3 sequence: CASSQAAVTGDSPLHF. The CDR3, as DNA: TGTGCCAGCAGCCAAGCCGCGGTTACGGGGGATTCACCCCTCCACTTT.

This clonotype was seen a handful of times. The chain has TRBV5-1 and TRBJ2-1; 16 positions match TRBD2. V was clipped by 4 bases and J by 8 bases; unmatched bases: 9. The germline CDR1 and CDR2 sequences are SGHRS and YFSETQ. The CDR3 is made up of 17 amino acids. Here the CDR3 reads CASSPGLAGGPMDEQFF. The CDR3 nucleotides are TGCGCCAGCAGCCCGGGACTAGCGGGAGGGCCGATGGATGAGCAGTTCTTC.

This chain links TRBV20-1 with TRBJ2-1, with D unclear. The germline CDR1 and CDR2 sequences are DFQATT and SNEGSKA (reference sequence). This CDR3 is built from 15 residues. V lost 0 bases to trimming and J lost 6 bases, with 15 bases between them. CDR3 residues: CSARDARSGGNEQFF. CDR3 bases: TGCAGTGCTAGAGATGCCAGAAGTGGCGGCAATGAGCAGTTCTTC.

The chain employs TRBV5-6 and TRBJ2-3; 12 nucleotides agree with TRBD2. V shed 4 bases, J shed 6 bases, and the junction held 12 bases outside the gene matches. The CDR3 contains 17 residues. The germline CDR1 and CDR2 sequences are SGHDT and YYEEEE. The CDR3 protein is CASSLGLAGWLKDTQYF. The CDR3 DNA follows: TGTGCCAGCAGCCTAGGACTAGCGGGGTGGCTGAAGGATACGCAGTATTTT.

V usage is TRBV7-6 and J usage is TRBJ2-1; 8 bases are a match to TRBD2. Trimming cost V 3 bases and J 6 bases; bases outside gene matches: 7. The CDR3 runs 15 residues. CDR1 is SGHVS, CDR2 FNYEAQ, per germline. DNA for the CDR3: TGTGCCAGCAGCTTGGGACTAGAACCCTTCAATGAGCAGTTCTTC. It translates to CASSLGLEPFNEQFF.

The rearrangement links TRBV18 to TRBJ2-7, with D tentatively TRBD2 (6 bases). The CDR3 covers 13 residues. Trimming took off 2 bases at V and 6 bases at J, with 11 bases between the two ends. Germline-derived CDR1 and CDR2 are KGHSH and LQKENI. The CDR3 is CASSPTGAGEQYF. The CDR3 region has the DNA TGTGCCAGCTCACCAACGGGAGCCGGCGAGCAGTACTTC.

This clonotype was observed a handful of times. V is TRBV9 and J is TRBJ2-2; D ambiguous. The germline gives CDR1 SGDLS, CDR2 YYNGEE. The CDR3 length is 15 residues. Between the trimmed V and J ends, which lost 0 bases and 6 bases, there was a span of 12 bases. The DNA for the CDR3 is TGTGCCAGCAGCGTAGACCCCACAGCATCCGGGGAGCTGTTTTTT. Amino acid sequence: CASSVDPTASGELFF.

The V and J genes are TRBV12-3 or TRBV12-4 and TRBJ1-4; TRBD1 agrees at 7 bases. The CDR3 has 14 residues. J lost 8 bases, V lost 3 bases, and 6 bases had no gene match. CDR3 in amino acids: CASSFEGAREKLFF. The CDR3 DNA sequence: TGTGCCAGCAGTTTCGAGGGGGCAAGGGAAAAACTGTTTTTT.

This clonotype was found a few times. This chain uses TRBV7-2 with TRBJ1-2; D remains ambiguous. This CDR3 spans 14 amino acids. Trimming pared 2 bases from V and 4 bases from J, leaving 11 bases between. Germline assignment: CDR1 SGHTA and CDR2 FQGNSA. CDR3 loop: CASSLMSQSYGYTF. The DNA of the CDR3 is TGTGCCAGCAGCTTAATGTCACAGAGCTATGGCTACACCTTC.

CDR3: CASSFPGDPDTQYF. The CDR3 coding sequence is TGTGCCAGCAGCTTCCCGGGAGATCCAGATACGCAGTATTTT. This sequence joins TRBV7-2 and TRBJ2-3, with D perhaps TRBD2 (6 bases). In germline, CDR1 is SGHTA, CDR2 FQGNSA. The CDR3 is 14 residues long. Between the trimmed V and J ends, which lost 3 bases and 4 bases, there was a span of 11 bases.

This clonotype occurred a few times. The V call is TRBV24-1, the J call TRBJ2-7, with 10 bases identical to TRBD1. The CDR3 consists of 17 residues. Germline CDR1 and CDR2: KGHDR and SFDVKD. The trim removed 2 bases at V and 5 bases at J, leaving 11 bases unmatched. The CDR3 loop is CATSDSRGKTGGNEQYF. CDR3 bases: TGTGCCACCAGTGATTCCCGGGGAAAGACAGGGGGCAACGAGCAGTACTTC.

This clonotype was seen more than once but under ten times. The V gene is TRBV5-1, the J gene TRBJ2-5, with a possible D match to TRBD1 (6 bases). The CDR3 totals 13 residues. Trimming stripped 7 bases from V and 0 bases from J, with 10 bases between. Looked up from germline, CDR1 is SGHRS and CDR2 is YFSETQ. CDR3 sequence (DNA): TGCGCCAGCCGGGACACTAACCAAGAGACCCAGTACTTC. Protein sequence: CASRDTNQETQYF. Drawing the rest from reference TRBV5-1 and TRBJ2-5, the complete variable domain is KAGVTQTPRYLIKTRGQQVTLSCSPISGHRSVSWYQQTPGQGLQFLFEYFSETQRNKGNFPGRFSGRQFSNSRSEMNVSTLELGDSALYLCASRDTNQETQYFGPGTRLLVL.

The V and J genes are TRBV18 and TRBJ2-5; D gene ambiguous. Germline V gene lookup returns CDR1 KGHSH and CDR2 LQKENI. V gave up 5 bases and J gave up 5 bases, with 15 bases separating them. The CDR3 runs 14 residues. CDR3: CASSKEYASETQYF. Written as DNA, the CDR3 is TGTGCCAGCTCAAAGGAGTATGCCTCGGAGACCCAGTACTTC.

V usage is TRBV5-1 and J usage is TRBJ2-3; D possibly corresponds to TRBD1 (5 bases). The V end was cut by 4 bases, the J end by 5 bases, with 17 bases between. Germline CDR1 reads SGHRS; CDR2 reads YFSETQ. There are 15 residues in the CDR3. The CDR3 coding sequence is TGCGCCAGCAGCCTCCCTAGGGGCCCCCAAGATACGCAGTATTTT. This translates into CASSLPRGPQDTQYF.

The chain recombines TRBV11-3 with TRBJ2-2; unclear D gene. This CDR3 has 13 amino acids. Germline loops: CDR1 SGHNT, CDR2 YENEEA. The V gene lost 5 bases and the J gene lost 7 bases, with 11 bases spanning the gap. DNA for the CDR3: TGTGCCAGCAGCCTCGACATGGTCGGGGAGCTGTTTTTT. The encoded protein is CASSLDMVGELFF.